Shown below are 15 T cell receptor beta chains from a single sample sequenced in a study of cytomegalovirus exposure and HLA in healthy donors. The PCR was carried out with 60 Vbeta primers and 13 Jbeta primers. This table comes from immunoSEQ multiplex PCR, and its TCRdb copy is limited to in-frame clones, with some not included. There are some 110,000 clones in the sample; nearly 85% occur only once, and approximately 6.1% lies in the top ten. Sequenced sample: PBMCs. These receptors were collected from a man aged 18 to 29 in good health and CMV-seronegative.

CDR3 loop: CASSLTSTGFYEQYF. DNA of the CDR3: TGTGCCAGCAGCTTAACCTCAACAGGTTTCTACGAGCAGTACTTC. The chain uses TRBV7-3 and TRBJ2-7, with D possibly matching TRBD1 (5 bases). Germline-derived CDR1 and CDR2 are SGHTA and FQGTGA. V was pared by 0 bases and J by 3 bases, with 12 bases between. CDR3 length: 15 residues.

The chain has TRBV5-6 and TRBJ1-2; D is uncertain. This CDR3 is 14 amino acids long. Trimming cost V 2 bases and J 6 bases, with 14 bases left between them. Germline loops: CDR1 SGHDT, CDR2 YYEEEE. CDR3 loop: CASSFPPRVNGYTF. CDR3 DNA: TGTGCCAGCAGCTTCCCCCCCCGGGTGAATGGCTACACCTTC.

The V call is TRBV19, the J call TRBJ2-5, with 9 bases lining up with TRBD1. CDR1 LNHDA and CDR2 SQIVND come from the germline V gene (reference sequence). The CDR3 runs to 15 residues. V lost 6 bases, J lost 5 bases, and 10 bases stayed unmatched. CDR3 sequence (DNA): TGTGCCAGTAGGAACTCACAGGGGGCACGGGAGACCCAGTACTTC. Translation: CASRNSQGARETQYF.

This sequence joins TRBV5-1 and TRBJ1-5; 7 bases align to TRBD1. Germline lookup yields CDR1 SGHRS and CDR2 YFSETQ. CDR3 length equals 15 residues. V shed 0 bases and J 2 bases; nucleotides not matched to a gene: 2. Written as DNA, the CDR3 is TGCGCCAGCAGCTTGGAGGGGGCGGGCAATCAGCCCCAGCATTTT. As protein: CASSLEGAGNQPQHF.

The V call is TRBV2, the J call TRBJ2-1; no definite D call. The V gene's germline CDR1 is SNHLY and CDR2 FYNNEI. V lost 4 bases to trimming and J lost 6 bases, with 10 bases between them. This CDR3 has 13 amino acids. The CDR3 reads CASSVWQANEQFF. The CDR3 coding sequence is TGTGCCAGCAGTGTATGGCAGGCCAATGAGCAGTTCTTC.

This clone has just one count. The V call is TRBV9, the J call TRBJ1-1, with 8 bases lining up with TRBD1. Trimming removed 3 bases from V and 5 bases from J; junction bases left unmatched: 3. The CDR3 contains 13 residues. Germline lookup yields CDR1 SGDLS and CDR2 YYNGEE. CDR3 DNA: TGTGCCAGCAGCGCCCGGACAGGGACTGAAGCTTTCTTT. This codes for CASSARTGTEAFF.

This clone came up once. The chain joins TRBV19 to TRBJ2-7; a weak D match, TRBD2 (5 bases). CDR1 is LNHDA, CDR2 SQIVND, per germline (reference sequence). With 4 bases removed from V and 0 bases from J, the gap between germline ends came to 10 bases. This CDR3 region has 14 residues. The CDR3 sequence is CASSSVGSSYEQYF. Written as DNA, the CDR3 is TGTGCCAGTAGTAGCGTGGGGAGCTCCTACGAGCAGTACTTC.

The J gene is TRBJ2-5, the V gene TRBV11-2, with TRBD2 identical over 7 bases. CDR1 SGHAT and CDR2 FQNNGV come from the germline V gene. This CDR3 contains 13 residues. V was pared by 2 bases and J by 6 bases, with 3 bases of the junction left unmatched. Here the CDR3 DNA reads TGTGCCAGCAGCTTATCGGGAGGAAAGACCCAGTACTTC. Protein: CASSLSGGKTQYF.

The chain carries TRBV7-6 and TRBJ1-2; D is ambiguous. The V end was cut by 5 bases, the J end by 4 bases, with 11 bases between. Germline CDR1 reads SGHVS; CDR2 reads FNYEAQ. This CDR3 spans 13 amino acids. The CDR3 loop is CASSARPGYGYTF. In nucleotides, the CDR3 is TGTGCCAGCAGCGCCCGACCGGGCTATGGCTACACCTTC.

This clone was observed once. This chain joins TRBV5-4 and TRBJ1-1, with D unresolved. V was cut by 1 base and J by 5 bases, with 9 bases left in between. The CDR3 runs 13 residues. Germline V lookup: CDR1 SGHNT, CDR2 YYREEE (reference sequence). The chain's CDR3 is CASSLRSGTEAFF. The CDR3 nucleotides read TGTGCCAGCAGCTTGCGGAGTGGGACTGAAGCTTTCTTT.

This rearrangement joins TRBV5-1 to TRBJ2-1, with TRBD2 matching 7 bases. The germline CDR1 and CDR2 sequences are SGHRS and YFSETQ. V trimming: 0 bases; J trimming: 6 bases; junction bases outside the gene matches: 3. The CDR3 contains 14 residues. The CDR3 sequence is CASSLELAINEQFF. Here the CDR3 DNA reads TGCGCCAGCAGCTTGGAACTAGCGATCAATGAGCAGTTCTTC. Variable domain in full (rest from reference TRBV5-1 and TRBJ2-1): KAGVTQTPRYLIKTRGQQVTLSCSPISGHRSVSWYQQTPGQGLQFLFEYFSETQRNKGNFPGRFSGRQFSNSRSEMNVSTLELGDSALYLCASSLELAINEQFFGPGTRLTVL.

The chain combines TRBV27 with TRBJ1-5; no clear D gene. The CDR3 has 14 residues. V gave up 1 base and J gave up 7 bases, with 11 bases separating them. Germline V CDR1 and CDR2: MNHEY, SMNVEV (reference sequence). In DNA, the CDR3 is TGTGCCAGCAGTTTATTCATCGGGGTCCAGCCCCAGCATTTT. It is translated as CASSLFIGVQPQHF.

J is TRBJ2-7 and V is TRBV7-3; 7 bases map to TRBD1. Germline V gene lookup returns CDR1 SGHTA and CDR2 FQGTGA. The CDR3 runs to 13 residues. Unmatched junction bases numbered 6, after V lost 5 bases and J lost 5 bases. Written as DNA, the CDR3 is TGTGCCAGCAGCAAGCGACAGGGAAACGAGCAGTACTTC. Residues: CASSKRQGNEQYF.

The V call is TRBV19, the J call TRBJ2-1; D perhaps matches TRBD1 (7 bases). Per germline, CDR1 LNHDA and CDR2 SQIVND (reference sequence). Trimming shortened V by 11 bases and J by 3 bases, and 14 bases separated the two germline ends. The CDR3 is made up of 13 amino acids. The DNA of the CDR3 is TGTGCCGGGGGGACAGTCCGCTACAATGAGCAGTTCTTC. Its translation: CAGGTVRYNEQFF.

The chain recombines TRBV12-5 with TRBJ2-7, with TRBD1 as a possible D gene (5 bases). V lost 6 bases, J lost 2 bases, and 17 bases lay in between. The germline V gene has CDR1 LGHNT and CDR2 FRNRAP. The CDR3 covers 15 residues. The CDR3 reads CASGPGLDGAYEQYF. For the CDR3, the DNA is TGTGCTAGTGGGCCAGGGTTAGATGGGGCCTACGAGCAGTACTTC. Drawing the rest from reference TRBV12-5 and TRBJ2-7, the complete variable domain is DARVTQTPRHKVTEMGQEVTMRCQPILGHNTVFWYRQTMMQGLELLAYFRNRAPLDDSGMPKDRFSAEMPDATLATLKIQPSEPRDSAVYFCASGPGLDGAYEQYFGPGTRLTVT.